This is a list of T cell receptor beta chains from one sample in a study of blood T cells in healthy people across ages. MiXCR, applied by TCRdb to the 5' RACE reads, yields one record per CDR3 protein. This table has roughly 2 million distinct CDR3 sequences, around half appearing once. Material: blood. The receptors come from a woman aged 40-49 years in good health. Both conserved end residues are part of each CDR3. The order of the fields is J gene, D gene, clone size, V gene, CDR3 protein, CDR3 DNA. The D gene is left open where the match is weak. For some rows the clone size is stated as once, few or many, or as a class when expanded; others skip it.

J: TRBJ2-1; D: TRBD2; size: NA; V: TRBV6-5; CDR3: CASSYRGVVTYNEQFF; DNA: TGTGCCAGCAGTTACCGGGGGGTAGTAACCTACAATGAGCAGTTCTTC
J: TRBJ2-5; D: TRBD1; size: few; V: TRBV20-1; CDR3: CSAGRDRGETQYF; DNA: TGCAGTGCTGGCCGGGACAGGGGAGAGACCCAGTACTTC
J: TRBJ2-1; D: NA; size: NA; V: TRBV10-3; CDR3: CAIEPPGGGQFF; DNA: TGTGCCATCGAACCGCCCGGGGGTGGGCAGTTCTTC
J: TRBJ2-7; D: TRBD1; size: NA; V: TRBV6-1; CDR3: CASIAWDRASYEQYF; DNA: TGTGCCAGCATCGCCTGGGACAGGGCCAGCTACGAGCAGTACTTC
J: TRBJ1-5; D: TRBD1; size: once; V: TRBV20-1; CDR3: CSAEPGTAFNQPQHF; DNA: TGCAGTGCTGAACCGGGGACAGCTTTCAATCAGCCCCAGCATTTT
J: TRBJ1-1; D: NA; size: NA; V: TRBV29-1; CDR3: CSVGQQGRVNTEAFF; DNA: TGCAGCGTTGGCCAACAGGGCAGAGTGAACACTGAAGCTTTCTTT
J: TRBJ2-1; D: NA; size: few; V: TRBV6-2/TRBV6-3; CDR3: CASSYSPGTGANEQFF; DNA: TGTGCCAGCAGTTACTCGCCCGGGACTGGGGCCAATGAGCAGTTCTTC
J: TRBJ2-3; D: TRBD2; size: few; V: TRBV27; CDR3: CASSAPSGAATDTQYF; DNA: TGTGCCAGCAGTGCTCCTAGCGGGGCAGCCACAGATACGCAGTATTTT
J: TRBJ2-7; D: NA; size: NA; V: TRBV19; CDR3: CASSPHPGEYEQYF; DNA: TGTGCCAGTAGTCCTCATCCGGGGGAATACGAGCAGTACTTC
J: TRBJ1-5; D: TRBD1; size: once; V: TRBV7-8; CDR3: CASSFGQGAVGNQPQHF; DNA: TGTGCCAGCAGCTTTGGACAGGGGGCGGTTGGCAATCAGCCCCAGCATTTT
J: TRBJ2-5; D: NA; size: few; V: TRBV4-1; CDR3: CASSQAGRQVGETQYF; DNA: TGCGCCAGCAGCCAAGCGGGTAGGCAGGTGGGAGAGACCCAGTACTTC
J: TRBJ2-1; D: TRBD2; size: NA; V: TRBV20-1; CDR3: CSAEEHTSGSYNEQFF; DNA: TGCAGTGCCGAGGAACATACTAGCGGATCCTACAATGAGCAGTTCTTC
J: TRBJ2-7; D: TRBD2; size: NA; V: TRBV7-2; CDR3: CASSLGTSASYEQYF; DNA: TGTGCCAGCAGCCTTGGGACTAGCGCGTCCTACGAGCAGTACTTC
J: TRBJ2-5; D: NA; size: NA; V: TRBV20-1; CDR3: CSASWWTLQETQYF; DNA: TGCAGTGCCAGCTGGTGGACCCTCCAAGAGACCCAGTACTTC
J: TRBJ2-3; D: NA; size: NA; V: TRBV7-9; CDR3: CASRKQGSGTDTQYF; DNA: TGTGCCAGCAGAAAACAGGGATCTGGCACAGATACGCAGTATTTT
J: TRBJ1-6; D: NA; size: NA; V: TRBV6-6; CDR3: CASSPSPVNHNSPLHF; DNA: TGTGCCAGCAGCCCATCGCCAGTGAACCATAATTCACCCCTCCACTTT
J: TRBJ2-5; D: NA; size: few; V: TRBV7-2; CDR3: CASSLSPGRIKETQYF; DNA: TGTGCCAGCAGCTTAAGCCCGGGACGAATTAAAGAGACCCAGTACTTC
J: TRBJ2-3; D: NA; size: NA; V: TRBV27; CDR3: CASSSVRGLTDTQYF; DNA: TGTGCCAGCAGTTCGGTGAGGGGGTTGACAGATACGCAGTATTTT
J: TRBJ2-1; D: TRBD1; size: NA; V: TRBV15; CDR3: CATSAARTGNNEQFF; DNA: TGTGCCACCAGCGCCGCGAGGACAGGGAATAATGAGCAGTTCTTC
J: TRBJ2-7; D: TRBD2; size: NA; V: TRBV12-3/TRBV12-4; CDR3: CASSPLFTGTRDEQYF; DNA: TGTGCCAGCAGTCCTCTCTTCACCGGGACTAGAGACGAGCAGTACTTC
J: TRBJ1-6; D: TRBD1; size: NA; V: TRBV18; CDR3: CASATGERSPLHF; DNA: TGTGCCAGCGCGACAGGGGAAAGGTCACCCCTCCACTTT
J: TRBJ2-3; D: TRBD2; size: few; V: TRBV7-2; CDR3: CASSPTQRGGTDTQYF; DNA: TGTGCCAGCAGCCCCACCCAGCGGGGGGGCACAGATACGCAGTATTTT
J: TRBJ2-1; D: NA; size: NA; V: TRBV6-4; CDR3: CASRPQGFSYNEQFF; DNA: TGTGCCAGCAGACCCCAGGGGTTTTCCTACAATGAGCAGTTCTTC
J: TRBJ1-5; D: TRBD1; size: NA; V: TRBV24-1; CDR3: CATSDSGTGEQPQHF; DNA: TGTGCCACCAGTGATTCGGGGACAGGGGAGCAGCCCCAGCATTTT
J: TRBJ1-4; D: TRBD1; size: NA; V: TRBV29-1; CDR3: CSVELPGQGNEKLFF; DNA: TGCAGCGTTGAGCTTCCGGGACAGGGTAATGAAAAACTGTTTTTT
J: TRBJ2-5; D: NA; size: NA; V: TRBV2; CDR3: CASDNGAETQYF; DNA: TGTGCCAGCGACAACGGGGCGGAGACCCAGTACTTC
J: TRBJ2-7; D: TRBD2; size: few; V: TRBV7-2; CDR3: CASSLSGGATVYEQYF; DNA: TGTGCCAGCAGCTTAAGCGGGGGGGCGACAGTCTACGAGCAGTACTTC
J: TRBJ2-1; D: NA; size: NA; V: TRBV18; CDR3: CASSPQEMTGNEQFF; DNA: TGTGCCAGCTCACCCCAGGAAATGACGGGGAATGAGCAGTTCTTC
J: TRBJ1-1; D: TRBD1; size: NA; V: TRBV2; CDR3: CASSEADALGQQNTEAFF; DNA: TGTGCCAGCAGTGAAGCCGATGCCCTGGGACAGCAGAACACTGAAGCTTTCTTT
J: TRBJ1-1; D: TRBD1; size: NA; V: TRBV15; CDR3: CATSRVRTGGTEAFF; DNA: TGTGCCACCAGCAGAGTTCGGACAGGGGGGACTGAAGCTTTCTTT
J: TRBJ1-2; D: NA; size: NA; V: TRBV5-1; CDR3: CASSLEPGRYGYTF; DNA: TGCGCCAGCAGCTTGGAGCCAGGACGCTATGGCTACACCTTC
J: TRBJ2-5; D: TRBD2; size: few; V: TRBV28; CDR3: CASSPTLAGALLYQETQYF; DNA: TGTGCCAGCAGTCCCACCCTAGCGGGGGCTCTTCTGTACCAAGAGACCCAGTACTTC
J: TRBJ2-6; D: NA; size: NA; V: TRBV20-1; CDR3: CSAPPVLGQGPNSGANVLTF; DNA: TGCAGTGCGCCCCCCGTCCTGGGGCAGGGCCCGAATTCTGGGGCCAACGTCCTGACTTTC
J: TRBJ2-7; D: TRBD2; size: NA; V: TRBV4-3; CDR3: CASSGGTSGYNEQYF; DNA: TGCGCCAGCAGCGGCGGGACTAGCGGCTACAATGAGCAGTACTTC
J: TRBJ2-1; D: TRBD1; size: few; V: TRBV29-1; CDR3: CSGDRGLEQFF; DNA: TGCAGCGGGGACAGGGGACTCGAACAGTTCTTC
J: TRBJ2-7; D: NA; size: NA; V: TRBV7-9; CDR3: CASSYHGSGQRGTYEQYF; DNA: TGTGCCAGCAGCTACCACGGTTCCGGACAAAGGGGTACCTACGAGCAGTACTTC
J: TRBJ2-3; D: NA; size: NA; V: TRBV4-1; CDR3: CASSSEANADTQYF; DNA: TGCGCCAGCAGCTCGGAGGCGAACGCAGATACGCAGTATTTT
J: TRBJ1-6; D: TRBD1; size: few; V: TRBV7-9; CDR3: CASRGGDSSYNSPLHF; DNA: TGTGCCAGCAGGGGCGGGGACAGCTCCTATAATTCACCCCTCCACTTT
J: TRBJ1-2; D: NA; size: NA; V: TRBV12-3/TRBV12-4; CDR3: CASSISDRINYGYTF; DNA: TGTGCCAGCAGCATATCGGACAGAATCAACTATGGCTACACCTTC
J: TRBJ1-2; D: NA; size: NA; V: TRBV24-1; CDR3: CATSDPLRGVYTF; DNA: TGTGCCACCAGTGACCCTCTCAGGGGTGTCTACACCTTC
J: TRBJ2-4; D: TRBD2; size: NA; V: TRBV20-1; CDR3: CSARDGLRRGGIAKNIQYF; DNA: TGCAGTGCTAGAGATGGCCTTAGGCGGGGGGGAATAGCCAAAAACATTCAGTACTTC
J: TRBJ1-4; D: NA; size: NA; V: TRBV15; CDR3: CATSRVLSGEKLFF; DNA: TGTGCCACCAGCAGAGTACTGAGTGGGGAAAAACTGTTTTTT
J: TRBJ2-5; D: NA; size: NA; V: TRBV20-1; CDR3: CSARETPQETQYF; DNA: TGCAGTGCTAGAGAGACCCCTCAAGAGACCCAGTACTTC
J: TRBJ2-3; D: TRBD1; size: NA; V: TRBV25-1; CDR3: CASSGHRGPISYSTDTQYF; DNA: TGTGCCAGCAGTGGACACAGGGGTCCAATCTCCTATAGCACAGATACGCAGTATTTT
J: TRBJ2-7; D: NA; size: NA; V: TRBV11-2; CDR3: CASSLVGRAHDEQYF; DNA: TGTGCCAGCAGCTTAGTTGGCAGGGCGCACGACGAGCAGTACTTC
J: TRBJ2-7; D: NA; size: few; V: TRBV7-9; CDR3: CASSLYGTQSDEQYF; DNA: TGTGCCAGCAGCCTCTACGGGACCCAATCCGACGAGCAGTACTTC
J: TRBJ1-2; D: NA; size: NA; V: TRBV7-2; CDR3: CASSQPRRESNYGYTF; DNA: TGTGCCAGCAGCCAACCCCGCAGGGAGTCTAACTATGGCTACACCTTC
J: TRBJ2-1; D: TRBD1; size: NA; V: TRBV7-2; CDR3: CASSGQGAPSYEQFF; DNA: TGTGCCAGCAGCGGTCAGGGGGCCCCTTCCTACGAGCAGTTCTTC